This T cell receptor beta chain comes out of a study of CD8 T cells in ankylosing spondylitis. Unmatched junction bases numbered 8, after V lost 1 base and J lost 3 bases. CDR1 and CDR2 (germline): SGHVS, FQNEAQ. This CDR3 spans 17 amino acids. Each CDR3 protein is one row after TCRdb ran MiXCR on the 5' RACE reads. This sample has 250,000 or so distinct CDR3 sequences, with over 15% found just once. The table lists this clonotype with a few counts. Sequenced: blood, either unsorted or a sorted T cell fraction (not recorded which). The source is a male donor with ankylosing spondylitis or in good health (not recorded which). The V gene is TRBV7-8, the J gene TRBJ2-5, with 10 bases aligning to TRBD2. The CDR3 sequence is CASSLDLLGLAEETQYF. DNA for the CDR3: TGTGCCAGCAGCTTAGACCTCCTCGGACTAGCGGAAGAGACCCAGTACTTC.